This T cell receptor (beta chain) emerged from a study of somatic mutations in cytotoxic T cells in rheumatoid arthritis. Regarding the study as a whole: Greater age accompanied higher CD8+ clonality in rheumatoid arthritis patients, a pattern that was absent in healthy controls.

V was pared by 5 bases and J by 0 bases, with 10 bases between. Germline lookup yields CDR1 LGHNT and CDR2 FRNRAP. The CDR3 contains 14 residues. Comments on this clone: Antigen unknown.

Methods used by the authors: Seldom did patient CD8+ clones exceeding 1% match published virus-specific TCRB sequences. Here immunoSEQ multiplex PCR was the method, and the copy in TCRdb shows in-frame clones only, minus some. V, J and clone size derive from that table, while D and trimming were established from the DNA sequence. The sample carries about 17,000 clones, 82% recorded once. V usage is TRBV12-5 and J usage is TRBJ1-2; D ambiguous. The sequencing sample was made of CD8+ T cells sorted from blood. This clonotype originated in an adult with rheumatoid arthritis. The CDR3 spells CASGPGVSNYGYTF. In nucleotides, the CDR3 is TGTGCTAGTGGTCCGGGCGTTTCTAACTATGGCTACACCTTC.